These 28 T cell receptor beta chains were sequenced from one sample in a study of shared clonotypes between healthy human individuals. Sequencing used immunoSEQ multiplex PCR; TCRdb keeps in-frame clones, though not all of them. This table holds under 1,100,000 clones, about 74% found once. The sequenced material came from memory CD4+ T cells sorted from blood. Subset noted: CD45RA-negative fraction. Source of these receptors: a man aged 18 to 35 in good health.

A word on this clone: The junction differs from germline at one of its ends, possibly a read error. J is TRBJ2-1 and V is TRBV7-7, with TRBD2 matching 9 bases. The CDR3 has 13 amino acids. Germline V gives CDR1 SSHAT, CDR2 FNYEAQ (reference sequence). CDR3 nucleotide sequence: TGTGCTAGCAGCTTAGAACTAGCGGGTGAGCAGTTCTTC. Protein product: CASSLELAGEQFF.

This clone was seen just once. J is TRBJ2-3 and V is TRBV30, with D possibly matching TRBD2 (6 bases). Trimming removed 2 bases at V and 5 bases at J, with 11 bases between. Per germline, CDR1 GTSNPN and CDR2 SVGIG (reference sequence). The CDR3 extends over 13 amino acids. The CDR3 bases are TGTGCCTGGAGTTTATTCGGGGGAGATACGCAGTATTTT. It codes for CAWSLFGGDTQYF. Full variable domain (rest looked up from reference TRBV30 and TRBJ2-3): SQTIHQWPATLVQPVGSPLSLECTVEGTSNPNLYWYRQAAGRGLQLLFYSVGIGQISSEVPQNLSASRPQDRQFILSSKKLLLSDSGFYLCAWSLFGGDTQYFGPGTRLTVL.

The rearrangement links TRBV7-9 to TRBJ2-1; TRBD2 matches 10 bases. The CDR3 spans 19 residues. With 1 base clipped from V and 7 bases from J, the junction kept 16 bases outside the gene matches. CDR1 is SEHNR, CDR2 FQNEAQ, per germline (reference sequence). The chain's CDR3 is CASSLVRLAGVASINEQFF. CDR3 bases: TGTGCCAGCAGCTTAGTTCGCCTAGCGGGAGTAGCTAGTATTAATGAGCAGTTCTTC.

V usage is TRBV5-1 and J usage is TRBJ1-4; D is perhaps TRBD1 (5 bases). V was pared by 0 bases and J by 10 bases, with 13 bases between. The CDR3 consists of 14 residues. Germline V lookup: CDR1 SGHRS, CDR2 YFSETQ. The CDR3 loop reads CASSLEGSMGKLFF. The CDR3 DNA follows: TGCGCCAGCAGCTTGGAGGGGTCTATGGGAAAACTGTTTTTT.

The chain recombines TRBV12-5 with TRBJ1-1; TRBD1 aligns across 10 bases. Trimming took 6 bases from V and 3 from J; bases not matched to a gene: 13. Germline loops: CDR1 LGHNT, CDR2 FRNRAP. The CDR3 is made up of 17 amino acids. DNA for the CDR3: TGTGCTAGTGGCCCTACATGGGACAGGGGACGGCACACTGAAGCTTTCTTT. It encodes CASGPTWDRGRHTEAFF.

The chain couples TRBV6-6 to TRBJ1-4; D call uncertain. The germline V and J ends were trimmed by 6 bases and 10 bases, with 15 bases remaining between them. Germline V gene data show CDR1 as MNHNY and CDR2 as SVGAGI (reference sequence). This CDR3 region has 13 residues. The CDR3 spells CASRIYFDRKLFF. The DNA of the CDR3 is TGTGCCAGCAGGATCTATTTTGATCGAAAACTGTTTTTT.

The chain has TRBV18 and TRBJ2-6, with D hard to call. The CDR3 consists of 16 residues. The germline V gene encodes CDR1 KGHSH and CDR2 LQKENI. Trimming pared 3 bases from V and 4 bases from J, leaving 13 bases between. CDR3 amino acids: CASSPSDVPGANVLTF. The CDR3 DNA reads TGTGCCAGCTCACCTTCTGACGTCCCCGGGGCCAACGTCCTGACTTTC.

This clone occurred once. The chain uses TRBV10-3 and TRBJ1-3; possibly TRBD1 for D (5 bases). With 0 bases removed from V and 5 bases from J, the gap between germline ends came to 11 bases. This CDR3 is 15 amino acids long. The germline V gene has CDR1 ENHRY and CDR2 SYGVKD. This CDR3 is CAISESTDPRNTIYF. The CDR3 bases are TGTGCCATCAGTGAGTCGACAGACCCGAGAAACACCATATATTTT.

The chain uses TRBV5-5 and TRBJ2-5, with unresolved D. This CDR3 has 13 amino acids. The V gene's germline CDR1 is SGHKS and CDR2 YYEKEE (reference sequence). Trimming removed 0 bases at V and 5 bases at J, with 8 bases between. CDR3 amino acids: CASSLGPSETQYF. CDR3 nucleotide sequence: TGTGCCAGCAGCTTGGGACCCTCCGAGACCCAGTACTTC.

This clone was seen a handful of times. The rearrangement joins TRBV6-5 to TRBJ1-5; D is perhaps TRBD1 (5 bases). This CDR3 contains 14 residues. Germline CDR1 MNHEY, CDR2 SVGAGI. Trimming removed 0 bases from V and 5 bases from J, with 8 bases in between. CDR3: CASSYSIGDQPQHF. The DNA for the CDR3 is TGTGCCAGCAGTTACTCGATAGGGGATCAGCCCCAGCATTTT.

The chain employs TRBV30 and TRBJ1-5; tentatively, D is TRBD1 (6 bases). V gave up 3 bases and J gave up 2 bases, with 17 bases separating them. The CDR3 extends over 16 amino acids. CDR1 and CDR2 from the germline V gene are GTSNPN and SVGIG (reference sequence). The CDR3 loop is CAWSQERGAGNQPQHF. The CDR3 nucleotides are TGTGCCTGGAGCCAGGAAAGGGGGGCAGGCAATCAGCCCCAGCATTTT.

This clone was seen a few times. This chain links TRBV19 with TRBJ1-1; 7 positions match TRBD1. Germline V CDR1 and CDR2: LNHDA, SQIVND (reference sequence). The CDR3 extends over 15 amino acids. V lost 5 bases and J lost 0; bases outside the gene matches: 6. The CDR3 region has the DNA TGTGCCAGTAGTCAGGGACAGTTCATGAACACTGAAGCTTTCTTT. Its protein product is CASSQGQFMNTEAFF.

This clone appeared once. This chain joins TRBV29-1 and TRBJ2-3; 8 bases match TRBD2. The CDR3 spans 13 residues. After removal of 3 bases from V and 5 bases from J, the junction contained 4 bases not matched to a gene. Germline V gives CDR1 SQVTM, CDR2 ANQGSEA. CDR3 sequence reads: CSVDSLAGDTQYF. As DNA, the CDR3 is TGCAGCGTTGATTCCCTAGCGGGAGATACGCAGTATTTT.

This clone showed up just a few times. This chain connects TRBV2 to TRBJ2-2; D unclear. Germline assignment: CDR1 SNHLY and CDR2 FYNNEI. CDR3 size: 13 residues. With 5 bases removed from V and 5 bases from J, the gap between germline ends came to 9 bases. CDR3 DNA sequence: TGTGCCAGCAGTCCACTACCTACCGGGGAGCTGTTTTTT. Its protein product is CASSPLPTGELFF.

This chain joins TRBV27 and TRBJ2-7, with D hard to call. The CDR3 contains 13 residues. Germline loops: CDR1 MNHEY, CDR2 SMNVEV (reference sequence). Deletions cut 3 bases from V and 5 bases from J, with 11 bases between. The CDR3 protein is CASSFVHTNEQYF. CDR3 nucleotides: TGTGCCAGCAGTTTTGTACATACTAACGAGCAGTACTTC.

This clone was detected once. The chain uses TRBV6-1 and TRBJ1-1, with unresolved D. Germline V gives CDR1 MNHNS, CDR2 SASEGT. V lost 1 base, J lost 0 bases, and 12 bases lay in between. The CDR3 spans 16 residues. The CDR3 region is CASSEVSQYMNTEAFF. The CDR3, as DNA: TGTGCCAGCAGTGAAGTGTCCCAGTATATGAACACTGAAGCTTTCTTT.

The chain couples TRBV7-2 to TRBJ2-7; 8 nucleotides line up with TRBD2. Germline CDR1 and CDR2: SGHTA and FQGNSA. The CDR3 is 15 residues long. Germline trimming cut 5 bases from V and 2 bases from J; bases unmatched to any gene: 8. In DNA form, the CDR3 reads TGTGCCAGCAGCGTAATAGCGGGGTGGGCCTACGAGCAGTACTTC. As protein: CASSVIAGWAYEQYF. Filled out from reference TRBV7-2 and TRBJ2-7, the complete variable domain reads GAGVSQSPSNKVTEKGKDVELRCDPISGHTALYWYRQSLGQGLEFLIYFQGNSAPDKSGLPSDRFSAERTGGSVSTLTIQRTQQEDSAVYLCASSVIAGWAYEQYFGPGTRLTVT.

This chain links TRBV10-3 with TRBJ2-5, with TRBD2 as a possible D gene (6 bases). This CDR3 is 17 amino acids long. Between the trimmed V and J ends, which lost 0 bases and 1 base, there was a span of 15 bases. Germline assignment: CDR1 ENHRY and CDR2 SYGVKD. CDR3 sequence (DNA): TGTGCCATCAGTGAGTCCCCACCCACTAGCAGCCAAGAGACCCAGTACTTC. This gives the protein CAISESPPTSSQETQYF.

This clone was seen a few times. The chain has TRBV28 and TRBJ2-5; no firm D call. Near its end, the DNA agrees better with TRBJ2-7, so the J call may be wrong. In germline, CDR1 is MDHEN, CDR2 SYDVKM. The CDR3 has 13 residues. This CDR3 reads CASTFAQSYEQYF. CDR3 DNA sequence: TGTGCCAGCACCTTTGCACAGTCCTACGAGCAGTACTTC.

A remark on this clone: The sample holds other DNA sequences that translate to the same CDR3. The CDR3 DNA follows: TGTGCCAGCTCCTTAGGGGGGAGATATGAAAAACTGTTTTTT. Encoded protein: CASSLGGRYEKLFF. The gene calls are TRBV5-6 and TRBJ1-4; tentatively, D is TRBD1 (6 bases). Germline lookup yields CDR1 SGHDT and CDR2 YYEEEE. CDR3 length: 14 amino acids. The V end was cut by 7 bases, the J end by 6 bases, with 16 bases between.

The J gene is TRBJ2-2, the V gene TRBV30; tentatively, D is TRBD1 (6 bases). This CDR3 region has 14 residues. V was cut by 2 bases and J by 4 bases, with 11 bases left in between. Germline CDR1 is GTSNPN and CDR2 is SVGIG (reference sequence). CDR3 loop: CAWSTGLSTGELFF. In DNA, the CDR3 is TGTGCCTGGAGTACAGGGTTGAGCACCGGGGAGCTGTTTTTT.

The chain uses TRBV9 and TRBJ2-1; TRBD2 might be the D (6 bases). Germline CDR1 reads SGDLS; CDR2 reads YYNGEE. This CDR3 contains 15 residues. With 0 bases removed from V and 9 bases from J, the gap between germline ends came to 16 bases. The CDR3 nucleotides read TGTGCCAGCAGCGTAGCGGTGGGAGGCTTCGGTGAGCAGTTCTTC. It specifies CASSVAVGGFGEQFF. The entire variable domain, with the rest obtained from reference TRBV9 and TRBJ2-1, is as follows: DSGVTQTPKHLITATGQRVTLRCSPRSGDLSVYWYQQSLDQGLQFLIQYYNGEERAKGNILERFSAQQFPDLHSELNLSSLELGDSALYFCASSVAVGGFGEQFFGPGTRLTVL.

This clone was seen just once. The chain recombines TRBV28 with TRBJ1-2, with 9 bases aligning to TRBD1. Germline V gives CDR1 MDHEN, CDR2 SYDVKM. The ends lost 6 bases at V and 7 bases at J; junction bases unmatched: 12. The CDR3 is made up of 15 amino acids. The CDR3 DNA follows: TGTGCCAGCAGCCCCCCGACAGGGGGTGGGATTGGCTACACCTTC. Translated: CASSPPTGGGIGYTF.

The chain joins TRBV9 to TRBJ2-3, with 9 bases identical to TRBD2. The CDR3 loop spans 16 amino acids. Unmatched junction bases numbered 8, after V lost 0 bases and J lost 6 bases. Per the germline V gene, CDR1 is SGDLS and CDR2 is YYNGEE. The CDR3 spells CASSVELRGGDDTQYF. For the CDR3, the DNA is TGTGCCAGCAGCGTAGAACTGCGGGGGGGCGATGATACGCAGTATTTT.

The chain is built from TRBV28 and TRBJ2-7; D possibly matches TRBD1 or TRBD2 (7 bases each). V lost 3 bases and J 0 bases, leaving 12 bases between the germline ends. CDR3 size: 15 residues. Germline CDR1 and CDR2: MDHEN and SYDVKM. Here the CDR3 DNA reads TGTGCCAGCAGTTTCCCAGGGGGGGGCTCCTACGAGCAGTACTTC. Translation: CASSFPGGGSYEQYF.

V and J are TRBV25-1 and TRBJ2-7; 8 nucleotides match TRBD1. This CDR3 has 14 residues. Per the germline V gene, CDR1 is MGHDK and CDR2 is SYGVNS. The junction had 6 bases not matched to a gene; V was cut back by 7 bases and J by 1 base. CDR3 region: CASKQGQGSYEQYF. For the CDR3, the DNA is TGTGCCAGCAAACAAGGACAGGGTTCCTACGAGCAGTACTTC.

The chain recombines TRBV9 with TRBJ2-7; TRBD2 aligns across 9 bases. The CDR3 runs to 18 residues. After removal of 4 bases from V and 2 bases from J, the junction contained 16 bases not matched to a gene. In germline, CDR1 is SGDLS, CDR2 YYNGEE. The CDR3 spells CASSPHSRAGGPPYEQYF. Here the CDR3 DNA reads TGTGCCAGCAGCCCACACAGTAGGGCGGGGGGGCCCCCCTACGAGCAGTACTTC.

Worth noting for this clone: Possible read error: a much larger clone is one base away. The chain couples TRBV15 to TRBJ2-5; D might be TRBD1 (5 bases). The length of the CDR3 is 14 residues. CDR1 is LNHNV, CDR2 YYDKDF, per germline (reference sequence). Trimming cost V 2 bases and J 3 bases, with 10 bases left between them. CDR3 region: CATSRWGAKETQYF. In DNA, the CDR3 is TGTGCCACCAGCAGATGGGGCGCAAAAGAGACCCAGTACTTC. The full variable domain, with the rest looked up from reference TRBV15 and TRBJ2-5, is DAMVIQNPRYQVTQFGKPVTLSCSQTLNHNVMYWYQQKSSQAPKLLFHYYDKDFNNEADTPDNFQSRRPNTSFCFLDIRSPGLGDTAMYLCATSRWGAKETQYFGPGTRLLVL.